This passage covers 22 T cell receptor beta chains from one sample sequenced in a study of blood T cell repertoires in COVID-19. Clones were read by immunoSEQ multiplex PCR, and TCRdb kept only the in-frame ones, dropping some. This table has fewer than 250,000 clones, 80% to 90% appearing once. Source material: PBMCs or T cells enriched from blood (not recorded which). Every receptor here comes from a woman aged 40 to 49 with acute COVID-19.

This chain connects TRBV28 to TRBJ1-1; no definite D call. The germline V gene encodes CDR1 MDHEN and CDR2 SYDVKM. The CDR3 runs to 14 residues. V shed 6 bases and J shed 4 bases, with 15 bases lying between them. CDR3 sequence (DNA): TGTGCCAGCAGCCCCCGCGTCCGAATCACTGAAGCTTTCTTT. The encoded protein is CASSPRVRITEAFF.

This clone has a single count. This chain links TRBV6-5 with TRBJ2-3; D perhaps matches TRBD2 (5 bases). The CDR3 runs 11 residues. Trimming cost V 10 bases and J 6 bases, with 11 bases left between them. Germline lookup yields CDR1 MNHEY and CDR2 SVGAGI. Here the CDR3 reads CATHGLDTQYF. For the CDR3, the DNA is TGTGCCACCCACGGACTGGATACGCAGTATTTT.

The chain recombines TRBV7-7 with TRBJ2-3, with TRBD2 matching 10 bases. The CDR3 spans 15 residues. The V gene end was trimmed by 5 bases and the J gene end by 6 bases; junction bases not matched to a gene: 8. CDR1 and CDR2 (germline): SSHAT, FNYEAQ (reference sequence). The CDR3 sequence: CASSLTSGPWDTQYF. The CDR3 coding sequence is TGTGCCAGCAGCCTGACTAGCGGGCCTTGGGATACGCAGTATTTT.

The J gene is TRBJ2-5, the V gene TRBV4-1, with D perhaps TRBD1 (7 bases). CDR1 and CDR2 (germline): MGHRA, YSYEKL. This CDR3 spans 14 amino acids. Deletions cut 4 bases from V and 5 bases from J, with 14 bases between. CDR3 sequence (DNA): TGCGCCAGCAGCCTCCGGGACAGCGGGGAGACCCAGTACTTC. This sequence encodes CASSLRDSGETQYF.

The genes are TRBV7-2 and TRBJ1-5; a possible D gene is TRBD1 (5 bases). Germline V gives CDR1 SGHTA, CDR2 FQGNSA. The CDR3 spans 13 residues. V was clipped by 2 bases and J by 6 bases, with 8 bases between them. The CDR3 loop reads CASSLYQGQPQHF. DNA for the CDR3: TGTGCCAGCAGCTTATATCAGGGTCAGCCCCAGCATTTT. The complete variable domain, with remaining parts taken from reference TRBV7-2 and TRBJ1-5, reads GAGVSQSPSNKVTEKGKDVELRCDPISGHTALYWYRQSLGQGLEFLIYFQGNSAPDKSGLPSDRFSAERTGGSVSTLTIQRTQQEDSAVYLCASSLYQGQPQHFGDGTRLSIL.

The gene calls are TRBV7-9 and TRBJ2-5; TRBD1 aligns across 7 bases. V gave up 4 bases and J gave up 9 bases; unmatched junction bases: 5. The CDR3 has 12 amino acids. The germline CDR1 and CDR2 sequences are SEHNR and FQNEAQ (reference sequence). The CDR3 spells CASSSEQGPQYF. As DNA, the CDR3 is TGTGCCAGCAGCTCAGAACAGGGGCCCCAGTACTTC.

V is TRBV5-6 and J is TRBJ2-1, with TRBD2 as a possible D gene (5 bases). This CDR3 is built from 15 residues. Germline values: CDR1 SGHDT, CDR2 YYEEEE. The V end was cut by 1 base, the J end by 6 bases, with 14 bases between. CDR3 coding DNA: TGTGCCAGCAGCTTGAGGAGGCATGCCTCCAATGAGCAGTTCTTC. This encodes CASSLRRHASNEQFF.

The V and J genes are TRBV10-3 and TRBJ2-7, with 7 bases that match TRBD2. Germline values: CDR1 ENHRY, CDR2 SYGVKD. The CDR3 has 17 amino acids. V was clipped by 3 bases and J by 2 bases; unmatched bases: 13. CDR3 sequence (DNA): TGTGCCATCAGTGAATGGAGGCGGGAGCGGCTTCCCTACGAGCAGTACTTC. Translated, it gives CAISEWRRERLPYEQYF.

This chain links TRBV6-5 with TRBJ1-2; 9 bases line up with TRBD1. CDR1 MNHEY and CDR2 SVGAGI come from the germline V gene. The CDR3 is made up of 13 amino acids. V trimming: 7 bases; J trimming: 3 bases; junction bases outside the gene matches: 3. CDR3 in amino acids: CASTRQGDYGYTF. CDR3 nucleotide sequence: TGTGCCAGCACCAGACAGGGGGACTATGGCTACACCTTC.

The rearrangement joins TRBV13 to TRBJ1-2; 11 bases align to TRBD1. The V segment lost 5 bases and the J segment 6 bases; nucleotides outside the gene matches: 5. This CDR3 has 14 amino acids. Germline V gene lookup returns CDR1 PRHDT and CDR2 FYEKMQ (reference sequence). The CDR3 nucleotides are TGTGCCAGCAGCACGGACAGGGGGCACGATGGCTACACCTTC. Protein: CASSTDRGHDGYTF.

The rearrangement uses TRBV29-1 and TRBJ1-1, with 9 nucleotides matching TRBD1. The length of the CDR3 is 15 residues. V was clipped by 3 bases and J by 2 bases; unmatched bases: 7. Per the germline V gene, CDR1 is SQVTM and CDR2 is ANQGSEA. Written as DNA, the CDR3 is TGCAGCGTTGAGGACAGGGGCCGTCATAACACTGAAGCTTTCTTT. This codes for CSVEDRGRHNTEAFF.

V is TRBV28 and J is TRBJ2-1; D perhaps matches TRBD1 (5 bases). Per germline, CDR1 MDHEN and CDR2 SYDVKM. The ends were cut back, 6 bases at V and 4 bases at J, with 22 bases in the middle. The CDR3 runs 17 residues. CDR3: CASSPGSVDSGYNEQFF. The CDR3, as DNA: TGTGCCAGCAGCCCTGGCTCGGTCGACTCAGGGTACAATGAGCAGTTCTTC.

The chain combines TRBV11-3 with TRBJ2-7, with TRBD2 as a possible D gene (6 bases). The CDR3 is 15 residues long. Germline V gives CDR1 SGHNT, CDR2 YENEEA. V was pared by 5 bases and J by 5 bases, with 19 bases between. CDR3 in amino acids: CASSPLGLKSDEQYF. The CDR3 DNA is TGTGCCAGCAGCCCACTCGGACTAAAGAGTGACGAGCAGTACTTC.

This clone has only one observation. V and J are TRBV28 and TRBJ2-2, with D possibly being TRBD1 (6 bases). Germline CDR1 is MDHEN and CDR2 is SYDVKM. There are 15 residues in the CDR3. Between the trimmed V and J ends, which lost 8 bases and 2 bases, there was a span of 15 bases. CDR3 nucleotides: TGTGCCAGCGAGGGTAGGACAGAAAACACCGGGGAGCTGTTTTTT. As protein: CASEGRTENTGELFF.

Only one count was recorded for this clone. The rearrangement uses TRBV6-5 and TRBJ1-4; TRBD1 aligns across 10 bases. V lost 3 bases to trimming and J lost 8 bases; unmatched junction nucleotides: 6. The CDR3 runs 15 residues. CDR1 is MNHEY and CDR2 is SVGAGI in the germline V gene. The CDR3 is CASSYLDRGIEKLFF. CDR3 nucleotides: TGTGCCAGCAGTTATCTGGACAGGGGGATAGAAAAACTGTTTTTT.

The genes are TRBV7-9 and TRBJ2-5; the match to TRBD2 covers 8 bases. CDR3 length: 15 residues. CDR1 is SEHNR and CDR2 is FQNEAQ in the germline V gene (reference sequence). J lost 5 bases, V lost 7 bases, and 12 bases had no gene match. The chain's CDR3 is CASTTGLALVETQYF. Written as DNA, the CDR3 is TGTGCCAGCACCACCGGACTAGCCTTGGTCGAGACCCAGTACTTC.

The V call is TRBV28, the J call TRBJ1-6; no clear D. The CDR3 sequence is 14 residues long. Trimming cost V 2 bases and J 10 bases, with 12 bases left between them. CDR1 and CDR2 (germline): MDHEN, SYDVKM. The CDR3 spells CASSLGLRGSPLHF. The CDR3 DNA is TGTGCCAGCAGTTTAGGCCTCAGAGGGTCACCCCTCCACTTT.

This chain joins TRBV7-8 and TRBJ2-1; 7 nucleotides agree with TRBD2. This CDR3 spans 15 amino acids. With 5 bases clipped from V and 4 bases from J, the junction kept 8 bases outside the gene matches. Germline V gene lookup returns CDR1 SGHVS and CDR2 FQNEAQ. The CDR3 sequence is CASSTDRGEYNEQFF. The DNA of the CDR3 is TGTGCCAGCAGCACGGATCGGGGGGAATACAATGAGCAGTTCTTC.

The rearrangement joins TRBV9 to TRBJ1-2, with 10 bases lining up with TRBD1. There are 13 residues in the CDR3. Trimming cost V 2 bases and J 8 bases; bases outside gene matches: 3. CDR1 is SGDLS, CDR2 YYNGEE, per germline. This CDR3 is CASSVRDRGGYTF. In DNA form, the CDR3 reads TGTGCCAGCAGCGTCCGGGACAGGGGAGGCTACACCTTC.

For this clone: At one end, the junction sequence differs from germline, possibly due to a read error. This chain joins TRBV3-1 (or the pseudogene TRBV3-2) and TRBJ2-5, with a tentative D call TRBD1 (6 bases). The CDR3 loop spans 14 amino acids. The germline CDR1 and CDR2 sequences are LGHDT and YNNKEL (reference sequence). The CDR3 DNA sequence: TGTGCCAGCAGCCAAAACAGGGAACGGGGCCCCAGAGACTTC. As protein: CASSQNRERGPRDF.

J is TRBJ1-5 and V is TRBV7-2; D gene uncertain. Germline V gives CDR1 SGHTA, CDR2 FQGNSA. V dropped 5 bases and J dropped 6 bases, with 8 bases sitting between them. The CDR3 has 12 residues. CDR3 DNA sequence: TGTGCCAGCAGCAATAGCGGTCAGCCCCAGCATTTT. It is translated as CASSNSGQPQHF. Together with reference TRBV7-2 and TRBJ1-5, the CDR3 gives the full variable domain: GAGVSQSPSNKVTEKGKDVELRCDPISGHTALYWYRQSLGQGLEFLIYFQGNSAPDKSGLPSDRFSAERTGGSVSTLTIQRTQQEDSAVYLCASSNSGQPQHFGDGTRLSIL.

CDR3 sequence: CATSDRDRTYEQYF. The CDR3 DNA sequence: TGTGCCACCAGTGATAGGGACAGAACCTACGAGCAGTACTTC. The genes are TRBV24-1 and TRBJ2-7, with 7 bases identical to TRBD1. The V and J ends lost 3 bases and 2 bases, in that order; junction bases with no gene match: 3. CDR3 length equals 14 residues. The germline gives CDR1 KGHDR, CDR2 SFDVKD.